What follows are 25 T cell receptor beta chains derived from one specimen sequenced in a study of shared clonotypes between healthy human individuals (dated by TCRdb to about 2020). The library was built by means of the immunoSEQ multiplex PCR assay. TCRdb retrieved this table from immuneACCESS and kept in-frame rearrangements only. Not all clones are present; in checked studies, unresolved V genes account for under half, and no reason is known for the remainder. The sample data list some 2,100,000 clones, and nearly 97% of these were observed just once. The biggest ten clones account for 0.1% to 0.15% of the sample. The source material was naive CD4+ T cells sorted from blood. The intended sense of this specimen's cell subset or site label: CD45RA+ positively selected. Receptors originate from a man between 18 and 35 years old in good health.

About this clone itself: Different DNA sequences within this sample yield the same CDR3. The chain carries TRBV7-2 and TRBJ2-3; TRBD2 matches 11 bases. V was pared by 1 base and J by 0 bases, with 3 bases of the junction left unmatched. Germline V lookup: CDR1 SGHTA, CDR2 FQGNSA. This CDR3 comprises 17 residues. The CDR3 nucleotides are TGTGCCAGCAGCTTAGGGACTAGCGGGCGTAGCACAGATACGCAGTATTTT. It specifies CASSLGTSGRSTDTQYF.

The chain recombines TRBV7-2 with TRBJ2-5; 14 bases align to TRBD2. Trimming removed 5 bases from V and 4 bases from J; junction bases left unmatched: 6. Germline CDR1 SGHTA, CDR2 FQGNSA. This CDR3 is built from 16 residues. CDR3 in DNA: TGTGCCAGCAGCCCCGGACTAGCGGGAGGCGGAGAGACCCAGTACTTC. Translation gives CASSPGLAGGGETQYF.

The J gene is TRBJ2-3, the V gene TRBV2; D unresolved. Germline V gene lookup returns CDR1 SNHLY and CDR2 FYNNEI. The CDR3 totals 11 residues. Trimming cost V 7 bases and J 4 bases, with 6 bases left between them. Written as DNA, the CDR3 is TGTGCCAGCATCTCAGCAGATACGCAGTATTTT. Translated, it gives CASISADTQYF.

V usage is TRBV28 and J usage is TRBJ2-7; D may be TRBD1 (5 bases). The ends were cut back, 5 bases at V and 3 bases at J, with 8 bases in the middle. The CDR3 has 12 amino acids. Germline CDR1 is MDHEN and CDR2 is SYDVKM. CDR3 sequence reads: CASSQTVYEQYF. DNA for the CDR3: TGTGCCAGCAGTCAGACAGTCTACGAGCAGTACTTC.

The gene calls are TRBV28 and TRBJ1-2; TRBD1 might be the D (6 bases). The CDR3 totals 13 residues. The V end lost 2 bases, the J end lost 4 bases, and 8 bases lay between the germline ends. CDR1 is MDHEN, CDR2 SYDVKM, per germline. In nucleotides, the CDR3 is TGTGCCAGCAGTTTACAGGACAGCTATGGCTACACCTTC. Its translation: CASSLQDSYGYTF.

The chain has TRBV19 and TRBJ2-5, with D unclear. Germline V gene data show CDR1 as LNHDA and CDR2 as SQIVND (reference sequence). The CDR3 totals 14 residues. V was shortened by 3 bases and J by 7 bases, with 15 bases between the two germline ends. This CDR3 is CASSMGPSPVTQYF. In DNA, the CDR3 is TGTGCCAGTAGTATGGGCCCGAGCCCGGTGACCCAGTACTTC.

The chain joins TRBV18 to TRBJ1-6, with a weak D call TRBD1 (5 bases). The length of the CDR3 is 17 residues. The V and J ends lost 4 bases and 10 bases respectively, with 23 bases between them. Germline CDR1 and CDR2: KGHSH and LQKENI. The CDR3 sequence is CASSLGATPATRSPLHF. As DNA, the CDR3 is TGTGCCAGCTCACTCGGGGCCACACCGGCCACTCGGTCACCCCTCCACTTT.

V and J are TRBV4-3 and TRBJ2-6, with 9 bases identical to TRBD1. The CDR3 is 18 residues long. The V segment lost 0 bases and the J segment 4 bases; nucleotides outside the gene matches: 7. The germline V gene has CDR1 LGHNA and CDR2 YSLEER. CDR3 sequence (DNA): TGCGCCAGCAGCCAAGATATACAGGGGGCAAGGGGGGCCAACGTCCTGACTTTC. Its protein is CASSQDIQGARGANVLTF.

This CDR3 reads CASSRRTDYGYTF. The CDR3 region has the DNA TGTGCCAGCAGCCGACGGACAGACTATGGCTACACCTTC. V gene TRBV5-6 combines with J gene TRBJ1-2, with a possible D match to TRBD1 (6 bases). V dropped 4 bases and J dropped 3 bases, with 10 bases sitting between them. The CDR3 is made up of 13 amino acids. The germline V gene encodes CDR1 SGHDT and CDR2 YYEEEE.

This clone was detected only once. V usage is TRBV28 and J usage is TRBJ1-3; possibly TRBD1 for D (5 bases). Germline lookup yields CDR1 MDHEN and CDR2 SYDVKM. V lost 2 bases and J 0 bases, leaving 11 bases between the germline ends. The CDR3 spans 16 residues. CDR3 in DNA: TGTGCCAGCAGTTTAGGGGACGGAATCTCTGGAAACACCATATATTTT. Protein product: CASSLGDGISGNTIYF.

CDR3 protein: CAISEDRGSYQPQHF. CDR3 sequence (DNA): TGTGCCATCAGTGAAGACAGGGGATCCTATCAGCCCCAGCATTTT. This rearrangement joins TRBV10-3 to TRBJ1-5, with TRBD1 matching 8 bases. The CDR3 consists of 15 residues. V trimming: 3 bases; J trimming: 5 bases; junction bases outside the gene matches: 6. Germline V lookup: CDR1 ENHRY, CDR2 SYGVKD.

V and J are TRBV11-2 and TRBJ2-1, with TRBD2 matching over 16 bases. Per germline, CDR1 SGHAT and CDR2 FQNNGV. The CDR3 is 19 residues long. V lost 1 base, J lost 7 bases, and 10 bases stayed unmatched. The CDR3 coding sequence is TGTGCCAGCAGCTTAGTACTGGGACTAGCGGGAGGGCCTCGGAATGAGCAGTTCTTC. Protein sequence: CASSLVLGLAGGPRNEQFF.

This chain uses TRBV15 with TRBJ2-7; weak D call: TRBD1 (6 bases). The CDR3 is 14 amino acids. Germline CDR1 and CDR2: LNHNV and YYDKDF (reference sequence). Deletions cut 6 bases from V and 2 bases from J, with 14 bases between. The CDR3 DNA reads TGTGCCACCAGAGAGGAACAGGGCACCTACGAGCAGTACTTC. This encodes CATREEQGTYEQYF.

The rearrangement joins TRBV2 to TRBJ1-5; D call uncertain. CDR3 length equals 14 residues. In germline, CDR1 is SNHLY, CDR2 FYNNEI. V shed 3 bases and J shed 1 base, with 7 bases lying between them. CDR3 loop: CASSDGVSNQPQHF. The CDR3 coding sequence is TGTGCCAGCAGTGATGGGGTAAGCAATCAGCCCCAGCATTTT. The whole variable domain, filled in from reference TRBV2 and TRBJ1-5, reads EPEVTQTPSHQVTQMGQEVILRCVPISNHLYFYWYRQILGQKVEFLVSFYNNEISEKSEIFDDQFSVERPDGSNFTLKIRSTKLEDSAMYFCASSDGVSNQPQHFGDGTRLSIL.

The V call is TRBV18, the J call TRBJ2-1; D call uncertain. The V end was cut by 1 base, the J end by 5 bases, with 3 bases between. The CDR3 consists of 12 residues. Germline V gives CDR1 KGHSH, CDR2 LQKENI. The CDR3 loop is CASSPQNNEQFF. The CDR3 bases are TGTGCCAGCTCACCACAGAACAATGAGCAGTTCTTC. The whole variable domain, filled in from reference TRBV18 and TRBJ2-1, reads NAGVMQNPRHLVRRRGQEARLRCSPMKGHSHVYWYRQLPEEGLKFMVYLQKENIIDESGMPKERFSAEFPKEGPSILRIQQVVRGDSAAYFCASSPQNNEQFFGPGTRLTVL.

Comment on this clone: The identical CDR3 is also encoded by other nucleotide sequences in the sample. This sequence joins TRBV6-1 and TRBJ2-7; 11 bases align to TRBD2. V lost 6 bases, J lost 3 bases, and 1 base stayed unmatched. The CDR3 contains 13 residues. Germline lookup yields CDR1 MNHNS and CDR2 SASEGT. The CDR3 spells CASSLAGGYEQYF. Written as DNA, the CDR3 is TGTGCCAGCAGCCTAGCGGGAGGCTACGAGCAGTACTTC.

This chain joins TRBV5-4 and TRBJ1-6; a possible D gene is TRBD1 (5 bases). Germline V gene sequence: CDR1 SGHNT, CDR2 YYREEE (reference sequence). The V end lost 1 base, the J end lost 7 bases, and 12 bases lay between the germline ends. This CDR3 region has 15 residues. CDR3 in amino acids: CASSLPGGSNSPLHF. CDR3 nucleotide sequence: TGTGCCAGCAGCTTGCCGGGGGGTTCCAATTCACCCCTCCACTTT.

The CDR3 protein is CASSADKPGNTEAFF. In DNA, the CDR3 is TGCGCCAGCAGCGCGGACAAACCCGGGAACACTGAAGCTTTCTTT. V gene TRBV5-1 combines with J gene TRBJ1-1, with TRBD1 as a possible D gene (5 bases). This CDR3 comprises 15 residues. Trimming removed 4 bases at V and 1 base at J, with 14 bases between. Germline-derived CDR1 and CDR2 are SGHRS and YFSETQ.

This CDR3 reads CASSVGVAESTDTQYF. CDR3 DNA sequence: TGTGCCAGCAGCGTCGGGGTAGCTGAGAGCACAGATACGCAGTATTTT. The chain links TRBV9 to TRBJ2-3, with D possibly TRBD2 on 5 matching bases. V lost 2 bases, J lost 0 bases, and 13 bases lay in between. The germline V gene has CDR1 SGDLS and CDR2 YYNGEE. This CDR3 spans 16 amino acids.

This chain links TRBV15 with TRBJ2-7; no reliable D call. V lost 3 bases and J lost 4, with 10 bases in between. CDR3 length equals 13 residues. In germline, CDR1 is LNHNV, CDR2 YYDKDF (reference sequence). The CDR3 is CATSRDHKYEQYF. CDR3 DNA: TGTGCCACCAGCAGGGACCATAAATACGAGCAGTACTTC.

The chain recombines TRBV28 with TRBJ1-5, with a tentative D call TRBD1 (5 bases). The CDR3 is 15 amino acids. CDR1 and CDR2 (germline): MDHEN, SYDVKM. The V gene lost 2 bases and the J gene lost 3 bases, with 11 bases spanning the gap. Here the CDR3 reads CASSLEGPYNQPQHF. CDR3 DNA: TGTGCCAGCAGTTTAGAGGGACCGTACAATCAGCCCCAGCATTTT.

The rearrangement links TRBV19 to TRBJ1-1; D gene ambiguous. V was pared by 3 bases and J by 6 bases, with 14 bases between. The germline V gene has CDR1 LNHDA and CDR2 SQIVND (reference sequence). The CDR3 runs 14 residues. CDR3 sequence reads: CASSIAAGYAEAFF. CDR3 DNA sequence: TGTGCCAGTAGTATTGCGGCGGGGTATGCTGAAGCTTTCTTT.

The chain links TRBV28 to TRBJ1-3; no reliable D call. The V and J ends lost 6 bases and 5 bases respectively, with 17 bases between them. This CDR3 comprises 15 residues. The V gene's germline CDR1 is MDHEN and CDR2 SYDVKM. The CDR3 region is CASRPSSTPRNTIYF. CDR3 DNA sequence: TGTGCCAGCAGGCCCTCTTCTACACCGAGAAACACCATATATTTT.

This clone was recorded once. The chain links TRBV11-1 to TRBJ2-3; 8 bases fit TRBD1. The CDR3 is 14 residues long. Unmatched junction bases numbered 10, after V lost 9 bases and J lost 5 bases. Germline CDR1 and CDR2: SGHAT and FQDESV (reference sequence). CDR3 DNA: TGTGCCAGTGGGATGGGCAGGGGGCAAGATACGCAGTATTTT. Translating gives CASGMGRGQDTQYF.

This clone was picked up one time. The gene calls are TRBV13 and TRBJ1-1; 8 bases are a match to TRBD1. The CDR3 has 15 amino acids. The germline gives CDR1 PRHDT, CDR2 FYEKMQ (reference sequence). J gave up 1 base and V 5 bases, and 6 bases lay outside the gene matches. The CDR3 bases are TGTGCCAGCAGCCCTTGGACAGGGCGGAACACTGAAGCTTTCTTT. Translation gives CASSPWTGRNTEAFF.